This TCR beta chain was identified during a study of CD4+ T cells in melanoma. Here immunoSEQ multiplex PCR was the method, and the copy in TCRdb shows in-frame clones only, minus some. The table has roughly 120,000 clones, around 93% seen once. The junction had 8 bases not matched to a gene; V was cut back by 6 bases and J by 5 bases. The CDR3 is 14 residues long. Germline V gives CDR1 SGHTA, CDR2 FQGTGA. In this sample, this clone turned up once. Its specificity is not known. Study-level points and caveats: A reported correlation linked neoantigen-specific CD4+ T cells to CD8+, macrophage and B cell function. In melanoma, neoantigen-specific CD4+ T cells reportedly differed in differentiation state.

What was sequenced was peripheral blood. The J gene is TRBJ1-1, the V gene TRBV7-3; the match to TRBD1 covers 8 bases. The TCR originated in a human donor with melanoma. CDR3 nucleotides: TGTGCCAGCAGGAAGGACAGGGAGGGTACTGAAGCTTTCTTT. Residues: CASRKDREGTEAFF.